The TCR beta chain described here comes from a study of T-cell reconstitution after alpha-beta-depleted transplantation in children. This clonotype was seen at least ten times. Compared with germline, one end of the junction differs, possibly owing to a read error. Unique molecular identifiers tagged the TCRbeta library. TCRdb re-derived calls from the PCR reads in MiXCR, one entry per CDR3 protein. The sample records over 550,000 distinct CDR3 sequences, 10% to 13% being singletons. Germline CDR1 reads ENHRY; CDR2 reads SYGVKD. The length of the CDR3 is 11 residues. The V and J genes are TRBV10-3 and TRBJ2-1; the D is unclear. The material was PBMCs from the stem cell graft donor, obtained from the stem cell graft. The clonotype was recovered from a human donor who donated a stem cell graft to a child with acute myeloid leukemia. The CDR3 DNA is TGTGCCATCAGTGACCCCCCGTCCCTAGACTTC. Protein: CAISDPPSLDF.